This T cell receptor beta chain was captured in a study of blood T cells in healthy people across ages. Primers used in a second PCR of roughly 6 to 11 cycles were a sample-barcoded 5' primer and a J-beta primer mix. TCRdb analysed the 5' RACE reads with MiXCR anew, one entry per CDR3 protein. The sample lists about 1.4 million distinct CDR3 sequences, roughly 64% seen once, with more than 6% in the top ten. Donor samples were obtained from healthy Caucasian individuals from Russia, aged about 6 to 90. CDR1 and CDR2 from the germline V gene are DFQATT and SNEGSKA (reference sequence). V was pared by 4 bases and J by 2 bases, with 2 bases of the junction left unmatched. This CDR3 contains 15 residues. A few counts support this clonotype. Its antigen is currently unknown. Study-wide results and limits: The study lacked donor CMV status, which possibly confounded expanded clonotype changes.

The sequence came from a man between 18 and 35 years old in good health. This chain links TRBV20-1 with TRBJ2-1, with 13 positions matching TRBD2. The sequencing input was blood. DNA of the CDR3: TGCAGTGCTACGACTAGCGGGGGGCCCTACAATGAGCAGTTCTTC. It codes for CSATTSGGPYNEQFF.